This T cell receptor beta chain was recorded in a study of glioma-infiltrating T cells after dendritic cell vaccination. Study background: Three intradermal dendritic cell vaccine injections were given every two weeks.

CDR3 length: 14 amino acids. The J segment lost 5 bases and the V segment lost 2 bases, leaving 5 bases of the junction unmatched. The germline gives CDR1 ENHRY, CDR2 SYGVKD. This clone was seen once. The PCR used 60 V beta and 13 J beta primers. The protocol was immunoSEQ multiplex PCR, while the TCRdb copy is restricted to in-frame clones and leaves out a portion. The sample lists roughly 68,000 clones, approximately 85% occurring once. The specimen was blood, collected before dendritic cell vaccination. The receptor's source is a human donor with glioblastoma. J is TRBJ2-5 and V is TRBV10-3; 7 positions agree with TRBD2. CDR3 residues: CAISEGRVGETQYF. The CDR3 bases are TGTGCCATCAGTGAGGGGAGGGTGGGGGAGACCCAGTACTTC.